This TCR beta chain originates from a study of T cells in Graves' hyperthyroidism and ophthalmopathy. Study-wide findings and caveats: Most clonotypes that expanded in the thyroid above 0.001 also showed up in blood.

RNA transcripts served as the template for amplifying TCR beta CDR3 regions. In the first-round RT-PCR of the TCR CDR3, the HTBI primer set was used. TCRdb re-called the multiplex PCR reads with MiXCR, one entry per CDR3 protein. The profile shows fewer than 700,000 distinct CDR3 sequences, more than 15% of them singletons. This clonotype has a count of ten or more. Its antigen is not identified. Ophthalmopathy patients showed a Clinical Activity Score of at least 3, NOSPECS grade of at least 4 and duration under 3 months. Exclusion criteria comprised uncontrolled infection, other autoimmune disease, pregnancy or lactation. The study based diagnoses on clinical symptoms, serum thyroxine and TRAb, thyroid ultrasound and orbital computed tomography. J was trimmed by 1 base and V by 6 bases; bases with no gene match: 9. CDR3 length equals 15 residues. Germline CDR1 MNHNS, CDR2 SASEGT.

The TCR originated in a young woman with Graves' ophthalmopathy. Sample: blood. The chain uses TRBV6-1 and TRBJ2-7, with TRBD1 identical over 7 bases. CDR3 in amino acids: CASRFDGTASYEQYF. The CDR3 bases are TGTGCCAGCAGGTTTGATGGGACAGCTTCCTACGAGCAGTACTTC.